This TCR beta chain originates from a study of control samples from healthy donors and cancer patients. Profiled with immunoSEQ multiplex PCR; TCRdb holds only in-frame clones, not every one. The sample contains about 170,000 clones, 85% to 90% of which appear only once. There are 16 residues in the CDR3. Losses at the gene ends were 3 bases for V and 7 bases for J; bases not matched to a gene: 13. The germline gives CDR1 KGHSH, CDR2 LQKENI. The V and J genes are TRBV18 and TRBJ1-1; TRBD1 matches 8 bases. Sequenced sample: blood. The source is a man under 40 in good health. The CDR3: CASSPIRTGGRVEAFF. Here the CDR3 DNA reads TGTGCCAGCTCACCGATCAGAACAGGGGGAAGAGTTGAAGCTTTCTTT.